The TCR beta chain described here comes from a study of blood T cell repertoires in COVID-19. Overall study context: Whether acute or convalescent, the COVID-19 samples came from the United States, Italy and Spain. PBMCs, B-cell-depleted T cells, or T cells were the source of the cDNA or gDNA that made up the material.

As processed by the authors: Amplification from reference gene primers served as the basis for estimated nucleated cell counts. Profiled with immunoSEQ multiplex PCR; TCRdb holds only in-frame clones, not every one. The D gene and trimming were derived from the DNA, and the V and J assignments and clone size from that table. The table records approximately 220,000 clones, approximately 84% of them present only once. V lost 3 bases and J lost 3; bases outside the gene matches: 4. Germline lookup yields CDR1 SGHVS and CDR2 FQNEAQ. The CDR3 loop spans 15 amino acids. This chain joins TRBV7-8 and TRBJ2-3, with 9 bases fitting TRBD1. Source material: peripheral blood. This clonotype originated in a woman aged 55-70 years with acute or convalescent COVID-19. CDR3: CASSFWTGATDTQYF. Written as DNA, the CDR3 is TGTGCCAGCAGCTTCTGGACAGGGGCTACAGATACGCAGTATTTT.